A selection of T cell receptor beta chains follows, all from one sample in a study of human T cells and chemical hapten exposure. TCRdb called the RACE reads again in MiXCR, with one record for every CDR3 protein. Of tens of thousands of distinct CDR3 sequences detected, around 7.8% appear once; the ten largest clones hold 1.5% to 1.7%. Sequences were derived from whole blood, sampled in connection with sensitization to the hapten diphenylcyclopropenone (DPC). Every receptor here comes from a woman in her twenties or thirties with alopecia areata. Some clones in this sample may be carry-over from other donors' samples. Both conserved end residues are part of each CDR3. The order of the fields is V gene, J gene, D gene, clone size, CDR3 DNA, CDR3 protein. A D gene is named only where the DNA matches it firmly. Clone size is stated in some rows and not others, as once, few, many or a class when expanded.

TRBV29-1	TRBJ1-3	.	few	TGCAGCGTTGAAGGAGGGGGAAACACCATATATTTT	CSVEGGGNTIYF
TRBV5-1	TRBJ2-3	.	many	TGCGCCAGCAGCTTGTCTAGCGAGTCGGATACGCAGTATTTT	CASSLSSESDTQYF
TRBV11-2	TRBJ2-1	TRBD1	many	TGTGCCAGCAGCTTACCTGGGACAGGGGGCAGTGAGCAGTTCTTC	CASSLPGTGGSEQFF
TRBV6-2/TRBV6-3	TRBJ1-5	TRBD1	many	TGTGCCAGCAGTGCGGGACAGAGCAATCAGCCCCAGCATTTT	CASSAGQSNQPQHF
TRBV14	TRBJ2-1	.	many	TGTGCCAGCAGCCGCCACAATGAGCAGTTCTTC	CASSRHNEQFF
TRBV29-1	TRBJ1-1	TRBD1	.	TGCAGCGTCGGCGGACAGGGCTTTCCTGAAGCTTTCTTT	CSVGGQGFPEAFF
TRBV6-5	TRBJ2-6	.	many	TGTGCCAGCAATGGTGGCACCAGCTCTGGGGCCAACGTCCTGACTTTC	CASNGGTSSGANVLTF
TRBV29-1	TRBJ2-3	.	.	TGCAGCGTTGATGGGGGCAACACAGATACGCAGTATTTT	CSVDGGNTDTQYF
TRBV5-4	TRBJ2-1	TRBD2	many	TGTGCCAGCAGCTTGGGGCGGGGGGACTACAATGAGCAGTTCTTC	CASSLGRGDYNEQFF
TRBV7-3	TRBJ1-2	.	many	TGTGCCAGCAGCTTAGGGCAGGGCTATGGCTACACCTTC	CASSLGQGYGYTF
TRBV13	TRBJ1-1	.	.	TGTGCCAGCAGCTTAATGCGTACTGAAGCTTTCTTT	CASSLMRTEAFF
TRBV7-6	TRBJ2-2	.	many	TGTGCCAGCTTTCAGGGGGGTACAGCGAACACCGGGGAGCTGTTTTTT	CASFQGGTANTGELFF
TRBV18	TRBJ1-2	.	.	TGTGCCAGCTCACCACAGAACGAGGCGACCTATGGCTACACCTTC	CASSPQNEATYGYTF
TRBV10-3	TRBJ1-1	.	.	TGTGCCATCAGTGAGGGGTATAGGGGCACTGAAGCTTTCTTT	CAISEGYRGTEAFF
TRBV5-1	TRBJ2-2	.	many	TGCGCCAGCCGACTTTGGGAATCGCGGAGTGGCGGGGAGCTGTTTTTT	CASRLWESRSGGELFF
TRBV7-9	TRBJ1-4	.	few	TGTGCCAGCAGCTCCGAAAAGAGAGGAGAAAAACTGTTTTTT	CASSSEKRGEKLFF
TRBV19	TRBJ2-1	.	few	TGTGCCAGTAGGGCAGGGCTTTACAATGAGCAGTTCTTC	CASRAGLYNEQFF
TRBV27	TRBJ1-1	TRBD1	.	TGTGCCAGCAGTGGTTACAGGGGGCGTCAAACTGAAGCTTTCTTT	CASSGYRGRQTEAFF
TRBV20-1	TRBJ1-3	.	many	TGCAGTGCTAGAGACGGGAGGGGGTCTACTGGAAACACCATATATTTT	CSARDGRGSTGNTIYF
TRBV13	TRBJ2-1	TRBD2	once	TGTGCCAGCAGCCTCTCGGGGGGTGGGTCCTACAATGAGCAGTTCTTC	CASSLSGGGSYNEQFF
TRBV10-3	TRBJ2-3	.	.	TGTGCCATCAGTGCATCCCGACTAGATAGCACAGATACGCAGTATTTT	CAISASRLDSTDTQYF
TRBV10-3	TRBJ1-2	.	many	TGTGCCATCAGGAGGACCGAAGCTAACTATGGCTACACCTTC	CAIRRTEANYGYTF
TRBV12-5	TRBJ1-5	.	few	TGTGCTAGTGGTTTGGTTCAGGGTAAGCTAAATCAGCCCCAGCATTTT	CASGLVQGKLNQPQHF
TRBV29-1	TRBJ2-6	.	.	TGCAGCGTCCACGACAGCGTCTCTGGGGCCAACGTCCTGACTTTC	CSVHDSVSGANVLTF
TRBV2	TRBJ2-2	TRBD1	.	TGTGTCAGCAGACCTGGACAGGGGAACACCGGGGAGCTGTTTTTT	CVSRPGQGNTGELFF
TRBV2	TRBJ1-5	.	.	TGTGCCAGCAGTGAAGAATATAGCAATCAGCCCCAGCATTTT	CASSEEYSNQPQHF
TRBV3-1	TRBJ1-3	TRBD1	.	TGTGCCAGCAGCCAAGCAGGGGGCTCTGGAAACACCATATATTTT	CASSQAGGSGNTIYF
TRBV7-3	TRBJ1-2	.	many	TGTGCCAGCAGCTTAACTGCGGGAAAACCATATGGCTACACCTTC	CASSLTAGKPYGYTF
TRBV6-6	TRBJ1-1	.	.	TGTGCCAGCATTCCCGCCCGGAAGAACACTGAAGCTTTCTTT	CASIPARKNTEAFF
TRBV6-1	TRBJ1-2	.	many	TGTGCCAGCAGTGGAACAGAGGAGGGGAACTATGGCTACACCTTC	CASSGTEEGNYGYTF
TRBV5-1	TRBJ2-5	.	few	TGCGCCAGCAGCTTGCGGGCAGACCAAGAGACCCAGTACTTC	CASSLRADQETQYF
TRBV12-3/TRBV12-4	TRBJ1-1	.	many	TGTGCCAGCAGTTTTGGGGACATTGAAGCTTTCTTT	CASSFGDIEAFF
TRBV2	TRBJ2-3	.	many	TGTGCCAGCAGGGCAACCTTAGGAGTGGGCACAGATACGCAGTATTTT	CASRATLGVGTDTQYF
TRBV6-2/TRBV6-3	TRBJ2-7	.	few	TGTGCCAGCGATGGACAGCCATCCTACGAGCAGTACTTC	CASDGQPSYEQYF
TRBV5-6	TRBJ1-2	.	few	TGTGCCAGCAGCCCCCCGGGGCCAGGGGCGTTCGGAGGCTACACCTTC	CASSPPGPGAFGGYTF
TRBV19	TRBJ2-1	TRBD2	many	TGTGCCAGTAGTAACGGAGCGGGGGGGCGGAATGAGCAGTTCTTC	CASSNGAGGRNEQFF
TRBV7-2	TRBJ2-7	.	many	TGTGCCAGCAGCTTAGGGGGGTCCAACTACGAGCAGTACTTC	CASSLGGSNYEQYF
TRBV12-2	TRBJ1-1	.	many	TGTGCAAGCCCGAGGGGGGGGAAGGTCACTGAAGCTTTCTTT	CASPRGGKVTEAFF
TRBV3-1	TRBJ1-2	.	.	TGTGCCAGCAGCCAAGAAAAAGGGAACTATGGCTACACCTTC	CASSQEKGNYGYTF
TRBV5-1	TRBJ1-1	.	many	TGCGCCAGCAGCTTCAGGGCCACGAACACTGAAGCTTTCTTT	CASSFRATNTEAFF
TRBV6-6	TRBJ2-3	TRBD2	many	TGTGCCAGCAGTCCGGGACTAGCGGGGGCCATTAGCACAGATACGCAGTATTTT	CASSPGLAGAISTDTQYF
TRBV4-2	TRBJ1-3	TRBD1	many	TGTGCCAGCAGCCAAAGGACAGGGGCCTTCTCTGGAAACACCATATATTTT	CASSQRTGAFSGNTIYF
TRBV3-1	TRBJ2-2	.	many	TGTGCCAGCAGCCCCCGAGTAGCTGTCACCGGGGAGCTGTTTTTT	CASSPRVAVTGELFF
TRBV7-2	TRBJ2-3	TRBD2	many	TGTGCCAGCAGCTTAGGCCGGGGGGGCACAGATACGCAGTATTTT	CASSLGRGGTDTQYF
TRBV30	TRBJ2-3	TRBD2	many	TGTGCCTCTACCAGCGGGGGGGCTTCAGATACGCAGTATTTT	CASTSGGASDTQYF
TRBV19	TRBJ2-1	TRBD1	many	TGTGCCAGTAGGGGACAGGGGTTCTACAATGAGCAGTTCTTC	CASRGQGFYNEQFF
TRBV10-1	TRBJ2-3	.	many	TGCGCCAGCAGTGAAAGGGGGGACAGTACAGATACGCAGTATTTT	CASSERGDSTDTQYF
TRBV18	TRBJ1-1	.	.	TGTGCCAGCTCACCGGGGGGGGGTCTTCGCACTGAAGCTTTCTTT	CASSPGGGLRTEAFF
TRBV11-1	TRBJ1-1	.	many	TGTGCCAGCAGCTCACAGCGGTTGAACACTGAAGCTTTCTTT	CASSSQRLNTEAFF
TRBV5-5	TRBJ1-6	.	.	TGTGCCAGCAGCCCGGGGCTCGAGGGGATCCTTACACCCCTCCACTTT	CASSPGLEGILTPLHF
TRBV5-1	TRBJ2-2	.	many	TGCGCCAGCAGCTACGGACGGCGGGGCGACACCGGGGAGCTGTTTTTT	CASSYGRRGDTGELFF
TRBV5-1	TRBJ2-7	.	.	TGCGCCAGCAGCCAGGCCGACGAGGGGCATGACGAGCAGTACTTC	CASSQADEGHDEQYF
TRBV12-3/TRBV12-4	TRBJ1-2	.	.	TGTGCCAGCAGTTTATCGGGGCCCTATGGCTACACCTTC	CASSLSGPYGYTF
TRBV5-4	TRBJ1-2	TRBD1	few	TGTGCCAGCAGCGGTCAGACAGGGAAGACGAGCTATGGCTACACCTTC	CASSGQTGKTSYGYTF
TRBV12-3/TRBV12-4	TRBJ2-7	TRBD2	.	TGTGCCAGCAGTTTGACCGGGACTAGCCGGGACTACGAGCAGTACTTC	CASSLTGTSRDYEQYF
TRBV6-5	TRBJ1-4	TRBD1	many	TGTGCCAGCAGTAAGGACAGGGCGAATGAAAAACTGTTTTTT	CASSKDRANEKLFF
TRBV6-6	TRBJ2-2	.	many	TGTGCCAGCAGCCCCAGCCCGAACACCGGGGAGCTGTTTTTT	CASSPSPNTGELFF
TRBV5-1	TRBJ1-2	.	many	TGCGCCAGCAGCTTGGGATTTAACTATGGCTACACCTTC	CASSLGFNYGYTF